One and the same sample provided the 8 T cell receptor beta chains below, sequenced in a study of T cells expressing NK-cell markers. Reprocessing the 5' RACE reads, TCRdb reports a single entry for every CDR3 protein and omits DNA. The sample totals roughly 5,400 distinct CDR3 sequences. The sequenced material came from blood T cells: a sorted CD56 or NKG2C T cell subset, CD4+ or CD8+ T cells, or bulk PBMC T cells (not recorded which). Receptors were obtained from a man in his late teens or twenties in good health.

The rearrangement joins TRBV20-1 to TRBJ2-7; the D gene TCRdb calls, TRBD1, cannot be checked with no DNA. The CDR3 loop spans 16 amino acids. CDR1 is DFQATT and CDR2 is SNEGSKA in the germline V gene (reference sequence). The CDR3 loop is CSARDGGRGEDYEQYF.

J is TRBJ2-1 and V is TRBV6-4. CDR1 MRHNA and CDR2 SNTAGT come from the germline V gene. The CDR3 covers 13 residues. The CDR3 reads CASSDSDYNEQFF.

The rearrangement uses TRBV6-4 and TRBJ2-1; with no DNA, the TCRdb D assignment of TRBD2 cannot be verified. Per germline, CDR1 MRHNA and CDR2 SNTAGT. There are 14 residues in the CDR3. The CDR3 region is CASSPSGDKGEQFF.

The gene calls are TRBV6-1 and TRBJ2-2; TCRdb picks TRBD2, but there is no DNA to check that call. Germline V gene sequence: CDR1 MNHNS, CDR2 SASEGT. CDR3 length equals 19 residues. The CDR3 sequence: CASSKPPGTSGRASGELFF.

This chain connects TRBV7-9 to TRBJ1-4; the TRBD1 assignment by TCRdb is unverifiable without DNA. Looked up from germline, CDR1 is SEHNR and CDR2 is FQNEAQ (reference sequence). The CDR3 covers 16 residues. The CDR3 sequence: CASSLAGGSTNEKLFF.

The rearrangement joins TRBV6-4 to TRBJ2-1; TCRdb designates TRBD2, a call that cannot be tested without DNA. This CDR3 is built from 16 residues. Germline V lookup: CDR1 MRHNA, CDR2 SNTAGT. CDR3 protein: CASSGTSGSYIDEQFF.

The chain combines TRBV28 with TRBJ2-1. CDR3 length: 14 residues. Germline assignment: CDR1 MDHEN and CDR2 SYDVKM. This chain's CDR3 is CASNGQDFSNEQFF.

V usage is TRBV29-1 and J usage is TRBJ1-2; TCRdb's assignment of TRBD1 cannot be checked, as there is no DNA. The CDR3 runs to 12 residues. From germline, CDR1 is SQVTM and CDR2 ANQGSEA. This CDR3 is CSGGTALYGYTF.